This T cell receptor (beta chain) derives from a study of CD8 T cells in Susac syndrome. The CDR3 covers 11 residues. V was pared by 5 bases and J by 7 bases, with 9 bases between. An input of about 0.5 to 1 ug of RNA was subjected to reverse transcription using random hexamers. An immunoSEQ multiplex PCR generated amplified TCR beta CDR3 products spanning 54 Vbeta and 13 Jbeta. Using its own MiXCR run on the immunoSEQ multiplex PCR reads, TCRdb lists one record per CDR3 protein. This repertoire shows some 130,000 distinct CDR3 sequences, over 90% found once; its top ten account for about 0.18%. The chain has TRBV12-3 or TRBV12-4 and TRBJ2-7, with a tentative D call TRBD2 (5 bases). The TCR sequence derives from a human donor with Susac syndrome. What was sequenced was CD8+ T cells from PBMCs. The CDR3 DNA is TGTGCCAGCAGTCCCCGGAGGGAGCAGTACTTC. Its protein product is CASSPRREQYF.